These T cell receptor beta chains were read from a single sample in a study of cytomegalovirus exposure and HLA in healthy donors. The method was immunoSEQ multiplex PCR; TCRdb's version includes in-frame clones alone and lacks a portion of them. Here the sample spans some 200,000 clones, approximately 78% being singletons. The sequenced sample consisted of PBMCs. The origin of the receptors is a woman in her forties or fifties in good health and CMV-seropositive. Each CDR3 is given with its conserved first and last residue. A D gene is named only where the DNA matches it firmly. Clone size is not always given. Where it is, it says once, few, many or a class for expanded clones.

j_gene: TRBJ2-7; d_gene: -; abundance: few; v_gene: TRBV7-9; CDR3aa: CASSRGGSDYEQYF; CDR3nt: TGTGCCAGCAGCCGGGGTGGCAGTGACTACGAGCAGTACTTC
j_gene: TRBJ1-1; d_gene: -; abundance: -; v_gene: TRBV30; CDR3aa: CAWNSPRETGLTEAFF; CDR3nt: TGTGCCTGGAATTCGCCACGGGAAACGGGATTGACTGAAGCTTTCTTT
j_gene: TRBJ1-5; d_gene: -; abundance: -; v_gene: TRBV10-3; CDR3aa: CAIRPQGSNQPQHF; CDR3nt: TGTGCCATCAGGCCACAGGGTTCCAATCAGCCCCAGCATTTT
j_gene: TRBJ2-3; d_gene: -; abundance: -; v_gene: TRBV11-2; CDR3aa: CASSPSRADTQYF; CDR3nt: TGTGCCAGCAGCCCGTCTCGCGCAGATACGCAGTATTTT
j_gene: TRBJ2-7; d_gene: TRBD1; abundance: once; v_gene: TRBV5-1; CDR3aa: CASSWLQGDEQYF; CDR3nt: TGCGCCAGCAGCTGGTTACAGGGGGACGAGCAGTACTTC
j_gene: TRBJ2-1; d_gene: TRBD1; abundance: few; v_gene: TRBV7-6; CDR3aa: CASSLGGQDNEQFF; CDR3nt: TGTGCCAGCAGCTTAGGGGGACAGGACAATGAGCAGTTCTTC
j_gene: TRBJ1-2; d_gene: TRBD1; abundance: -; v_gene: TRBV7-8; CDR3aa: CASSLRTGANYGYTF; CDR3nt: TGTGCCAGCAGCTTAAGGACAGGGGCTAACTATGGCTACACCTTC
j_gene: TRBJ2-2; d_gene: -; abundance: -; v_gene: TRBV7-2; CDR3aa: CASSLAGTYTGELFF; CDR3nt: TGTGCCAGCAGCTTAGCCGGGACTTACACCGGGGAGCTGTTTTTT
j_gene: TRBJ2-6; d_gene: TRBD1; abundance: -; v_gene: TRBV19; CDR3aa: CASSSLQGASGANVLTF; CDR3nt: TGTGCCAGTAGTAGCTTACAGGGGGCCTCTGGGGCCAACGTCCTGACTTTC
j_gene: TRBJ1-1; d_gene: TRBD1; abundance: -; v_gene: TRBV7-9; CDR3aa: CSSSTGTGGPGAFF; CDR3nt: TGTTCCAGCAGCACCGGGACAGGGGGGCCTGGAGCTTTCTTT
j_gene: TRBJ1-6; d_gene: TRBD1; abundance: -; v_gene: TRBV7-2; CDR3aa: CASSPGQGGSPLHF; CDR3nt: TGTGCCAGCAGCCCGGGACAGGGTGGTTCACCCCTCCACTTT
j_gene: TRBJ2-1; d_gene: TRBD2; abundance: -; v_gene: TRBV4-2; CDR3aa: CASSPRGTSGSLSSYNEQFF; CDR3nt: TGTGCCAGCAGCCCACGAGGGACTAGCGGGAGTCTAAGCTCCTACAATGAGCAGTTCTTC
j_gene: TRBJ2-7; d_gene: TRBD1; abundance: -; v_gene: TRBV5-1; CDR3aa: CASSLGTGNSEQYF; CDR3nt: TGCGCCAGCAGCTTGGGGACAGGGAATAGCGAGCAGTACTTC
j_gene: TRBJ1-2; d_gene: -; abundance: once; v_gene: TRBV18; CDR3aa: CASSLEAARGYTF; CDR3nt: TGTGCCAGCTCATTGGAAGCGGCTAGAGGCTACACCTTC
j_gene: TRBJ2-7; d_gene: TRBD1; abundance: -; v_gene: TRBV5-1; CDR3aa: CASPLGQPFQYEQYF; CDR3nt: TGCGCCAGCCCCCTGGGACAGCCTTTTCAGTACGAGCAGTACTTC
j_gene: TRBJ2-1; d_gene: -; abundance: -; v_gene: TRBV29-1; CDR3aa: CSVGWATYNEQFF; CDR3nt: TGCAGCGTTGGGTGGGCTACCTACAATGAGCAGTTCTTC
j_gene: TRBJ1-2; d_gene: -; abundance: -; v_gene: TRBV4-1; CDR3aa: CASSQDGSGTYGYTF; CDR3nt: TGCGCCAGCAGCCAAGATGGATCAGGAACCTATGGCTACACCTTC
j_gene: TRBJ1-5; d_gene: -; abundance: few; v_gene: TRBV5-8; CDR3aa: CASSLDGRNNQPQHF; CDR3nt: TGTGCCAGCAGCTTGGATGGCCGAAACAATCAGCCCCAGCATTTT
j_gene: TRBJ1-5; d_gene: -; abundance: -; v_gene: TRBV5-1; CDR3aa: CASSLGGAGGNQPQHF; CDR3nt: TGCGCCAGCAGCTTAGGAGGGGCTGGGGGCAATCAGCCCCAGCATTTT
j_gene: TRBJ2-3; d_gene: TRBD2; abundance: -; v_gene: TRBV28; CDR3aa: CASKSVGEGTDTQYF; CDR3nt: TGTGCCAGCAAATCCGTTGGGGAGGGGACAGATACGCAGTATTTT
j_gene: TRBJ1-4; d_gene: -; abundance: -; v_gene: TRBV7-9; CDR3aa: CSSSKGVDEKLFF; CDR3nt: TGTTCCAGCAGTAAAGGGGTGGATGAAAAACTGTTTTTT